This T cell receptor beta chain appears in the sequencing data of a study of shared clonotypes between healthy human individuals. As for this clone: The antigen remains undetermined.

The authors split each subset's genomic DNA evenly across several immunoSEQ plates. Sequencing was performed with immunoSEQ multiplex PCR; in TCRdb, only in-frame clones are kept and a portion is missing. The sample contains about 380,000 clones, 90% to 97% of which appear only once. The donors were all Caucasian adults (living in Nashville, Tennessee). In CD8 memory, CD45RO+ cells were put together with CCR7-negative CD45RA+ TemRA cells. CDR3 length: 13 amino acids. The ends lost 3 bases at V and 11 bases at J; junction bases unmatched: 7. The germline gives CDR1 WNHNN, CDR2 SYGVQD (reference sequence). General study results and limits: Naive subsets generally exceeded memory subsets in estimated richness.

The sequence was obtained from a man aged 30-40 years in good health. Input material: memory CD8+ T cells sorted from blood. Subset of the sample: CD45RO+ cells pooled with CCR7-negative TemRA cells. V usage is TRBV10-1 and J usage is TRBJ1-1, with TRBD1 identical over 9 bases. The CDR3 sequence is CASSEGGTGKAFF. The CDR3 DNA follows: TGCGCCAGCAGTGAAGGAGGGACAGGGAAGGCTTTCTTT.